A selection of T cell receptor beta chains follows, all from one sample in a study of OX40 agonist ivuxolimab in advanced cancers. Some clones are missing from TCRdb's copy, which holds only in-frame ones; the method was immunoSEQ multiplex PCR. The sample has about 18,000 clones; about two thirds are singletons. The sequences come from CD4+ or CD8+ T cells sorted from blood, collected in a trial of the OX40 agonist ivuxolimab. The receptors stem from an adult with an advanced solid tumor such as melanoma, head and neck, liver or kidney cancer. Both conserved end residues are part of each CDR3. A D gene is named only where the DNA matches it firmly. Clone size is given for some rows only: seen once, a few or many times, or a class if the clone is expanded.

size	V	D	J	CDR3	DNA
few	TRBV2	TRBD1	TRBJ1-1	CASTAGQGVNTEAFF	TGTGCCAGCACCGCGGGACAGGGAGTGAACACTGAAGCTTTCTTT
.	TRBV19	.	TRBJ1-1	CASSISLNTEAFF	TGTGCCAGTAGTATCAGTCTGAACACTGAAGCTTTCTTT
few	TRBV4-3	.	TRBJ2-5	CASSQVYRDSKETQYF	TGCGCCAGCAGCCAAGTTTATAGGGACTCAAAAGAGACCCAGTACTTC
few	TRBV9	.	TRBJ2-3	CASSPRAGEGTDTQYF	TGTGCCAGCAGCCCCCGGGCCGGGGAGGGCACAGATACGCAGTATTTT
few	TRBV5-4	.	TRBJ1-2	CASSLEVEGVYGYTF	TGTGCCAGCAGCTTGGAAGTAGAAGGAGTCTATGGCTACACCTTC
medium-sized	TRBV4-3	.	TRBJ1-1	CASSPFSAGLNTEAFF	TGCGCCAGCAGCCCCTTTAGTGCAGGGTTGAACACTGAAGCTTTCTTT
few	TRBV4-2	.	TRBJ2-2	CASSQGGTGTGELFF	TGTGCCAGCAGCCAAGGCGGGACGGGCACCGGGGAGCTGTTTTTT
medium-sized	TRBV7-9	.	TRBJ2-1	CASSFGNEQFF	TGTGCCAGCAGCTTTGGGAATGAGCAGTTCTTC
once	TRBV7-8	TRBD1	TRBJ1-1	CASSRTGGAGTEAFF	TGTGCCAGCAGCCGCACAGGGGGCGCGGGCACTGAAGCTTTCTTT
medium-sized	TRBV7-2	.	TRBJ2-7	CASRKGGEASYEQYF	TGTGCCAGCAGAAAAGGGGGAGAGGCGTCCTACGAGCAGTACTTC
.	TRBV12-5	.	TRBJ1-4	CASGLVSALTVGKATNEKLFF	TGTGCTAGTGGTTTGGTTTCCGCGCTCACGGTAGGGAAAGCAACTAATGAAAAACTGTTTTTT
.	TRBV10-3	TRBD2	TRBJ2-2	CAISGLAGPTGELFF	TGTGCCATCAGCGGACTAGCGGGCCCCACCGGGGAGCTGTTTTTT
.	TRBV13	TRBD1	TRBJ2-7	CASSSNQPGQGIYEQYF	TGTGCCAGCAGCTCAAATCAACCGGGACAGGGAATCTACGAGCAGTACTTC
.	TRBV27	TRBD1	TRBJ2-7	CASSIIRDRGAYEQYF	TGTGCCAGCAGCATCATCAGGGACAGGGGAGCCTACGAGCAGTACTTC
.	TRBV6-6	.	TRBJ2-2	CASSYQVAGELFF	TGTGCCAGCAGTTATCAAGTGGCCGGGGAGCTGTTTTTT
.	TRBV10-1	.	TRBJ2-1	CASSEVLDNEQFF	TGCGCCAGCAGTGAAGTTTTGGACAATGAGCAGTTCTTC
.	TRBV27	TRBD1	TRBJ2-1	CASSGPGQGARNEQFF	TGTGCCAGCAGCGGCCCGGGACAGGGGGCGCGAAATGAGCAGTTCTTC
once	TRBV28	TRBD1	TRBJ2-7	CASSLQGVFYEQYF	TGTGCCAGCAGTTTACAGGGGGTTTTCTACGAGCAGTACTTC
.	TRBV18	.	TRBJ2-7	CASSQGTGRGYEQYF	TGTGCCAGCTCACAGGGAACGGGAAGGGGATACGAGCAGTACTTC
.	TRBV7-2	.	TRBJ1-3	CASSLWAGTGNTIYF	TGTGCCAGCAGCTTATGGGCAGGGACTGGAAACACCATATATTTT
.	TRBV11-3	.	TRBJ2-3	CASSLDGGTQYF	TGTGCCAGCAGCTTAGATGGGGGGACGCAGTATTTT
.	TRBV30	TRBD2	TRBJ2-1	CASGASGMGIEQFF	TGTGCCTCGGGGGCTAGCGGGATGGGGATTGAGCAGTTCTTC
once	TRBV28	.	TRBJ1-5	CASSLLFSNQPQHF	TGTGCCAGCAGTTTACTATTTAGCAATCAGCCCCAGCATTTT
once	TRBV6-1	TRBD1	TRBJ2-5	CASRPRTGAEETQYF	TGTGCCAGCAGACCACGGACAGGGGCAGAAGAGACCCAGTACTTC
.	TRBV11-2	.	TRBJ2-1	CASSADPHNEQFF	TGTGCCAGCAGCGCGGACCCGCACAATGAGCAGTTCTTC
.	TRBV13	TRBD1	TRBJ2-7	CASSQPGDRGYEQYF	TGTGCCAGCAGCCAACCCGGGGACAGGGGATACGAGCAGTACTTC
.	TRBV29-1	.	TRBJ1-2	CSVDQGDILGYGYTF	TGCAGCGTTGATCAAGGGGACATTTTAGGCTATGGCTACACCTTC
few	TRBV5-6	TRBD1	TRBJ1-2	CASSRTGRPIGYTF	TGTGCCAGCAGCCGGACAGGGCGCCCTATTGGCTACACCTTC
few	TRBV10-3	.	TRBJ2-1	CAIRDRLVGVGFSYNEQFF	TGTGCCATCAGGGACCGACTAGTCGGGGTGGGGTTCTCCTACAATGAGCAGTTCTTC
once	TRBV30	TRBD1	TRBJ1-2	CAWSPTGAYGYTF	TGTGCCTGGAGTCCGACAGGGGCCTATGGCTACACCTTC
.	TRBV5-1	.	TRBJ2-7	CASSPFSGQFYEQYF	TGCGCCAGCAGCCCATTTAGTGGACAGTTCTACGAGCAGTACTTC
once	TRBV29-1	TRBD2	TRBJ2-1	CSAPTSGYNEQFF	TGCAGCGCCCCGACTAGCGGTTACAATGAGCAGTTCTTC
.	TRBV2	.	TRBJ1-1	CASRGRGAYTEAFF	TGTGCCAGCAGGGGACGGGGGGCGTACACTGAAGCTTTCTTT
few	TRBV19	.	TRBJ1-2	CASSWDGQYGYTF	TGTGCCAGTAGTTGGGACGGACAATATGGCTACACCTTC
.	TRBV5-3	.	TRBJ1-1	CARSPRKTDRNTEAFF	TGTGCCAGAAGCCCGCGGAAGACAGACAGGAACACTGAAGCTTTCTTT
.	TRBV10-2	.	TRBJ2-7	CASSESSVGAGEQYF	TGCGCCAGCAGTGAGTCGAGTGTGGGGGCGGGCGAGCAGTACTTC
once	TRBV19	.	TRBJ1-2	CASMRWGANYGYTF	TGTGCCAGTATGCGGTGGGGGGCGAACTATGGCTACACCTTC
.	TRBV6-5	TRBD2	TRBJ2-1	CASSYWGGEQFF	TGTGCCAGCAGTTACTGGGGGGGTGAGCAGTTCTTC
.	TRBV9	.	TRBJ2-1	CASSVDGTPYNEQFF	TGTGCCAGCAGCGTAGATGGAACACCATACAATGAGCAGTTCTTC
few	TRBV6-6	TRBD1	TRBJ2-7	CASRAGQGHTYEQYF	TGTGCCAGCAGAGCGGGACAGGGGCATACCTACGAGCAGTACTTC
.	TRBV7-2	TRBD2	TRBJ2-7	CASSPEWGLAGTPYEQYF	TGTGCCAGCAGCCCTGAGTGGGGGCTAGCGGGAACCCCCTACGAGCAGTACTTC
.	TRBV4-1	TRBD2	TRBJ2-3	CASSRGLAGTDTQYF	TGCGCCAGCAGCCGTGGACTAGCTGGCACAGATACGCAGTATTTT
once	TRBV27	.	TRBJ2-1	CASRDRFDEQFF	TGTGCCAGCAGGGATCGATTCGATGAGCAGTTCTTC
.	TRBV10-2	.	TRBJ2-1	CASRLGRSSYNEQFF	TGCGCCAGCAGGCTAGGACGCAGCTCCTACAATGAGCAGTTCTTC